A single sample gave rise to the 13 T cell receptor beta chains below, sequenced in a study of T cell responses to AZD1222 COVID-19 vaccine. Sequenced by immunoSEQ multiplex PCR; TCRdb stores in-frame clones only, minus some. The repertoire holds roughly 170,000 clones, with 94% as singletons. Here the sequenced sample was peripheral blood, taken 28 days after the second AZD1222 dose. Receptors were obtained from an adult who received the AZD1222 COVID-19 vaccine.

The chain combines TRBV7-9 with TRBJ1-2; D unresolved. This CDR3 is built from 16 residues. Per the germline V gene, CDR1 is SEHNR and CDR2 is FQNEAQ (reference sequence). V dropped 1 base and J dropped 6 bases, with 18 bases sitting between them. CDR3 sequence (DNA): TGTGCCAGCAGCTTAGTTTCTGACCCCCTGGGAGATGGCTACACCTTC. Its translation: CASSLVSDPLGDGYTF. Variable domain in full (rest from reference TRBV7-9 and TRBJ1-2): DTGVSQNPRHKITKRGQNVTFRCDPISEHNRLYWYRQTLGQGPEFLTYFQNEAQLEKSRLLSDRFSAERPKGSFSTLEIQRTEQGDSAMYLCASSLVSDPLGDGYTFGSGTRLTVV.

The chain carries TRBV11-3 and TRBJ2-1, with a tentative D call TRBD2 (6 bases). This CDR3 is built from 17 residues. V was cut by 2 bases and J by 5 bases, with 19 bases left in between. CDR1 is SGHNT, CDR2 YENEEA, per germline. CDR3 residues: CASSLSGKKSSDNEQFF. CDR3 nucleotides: TGTGCCAGCAGCTTATCGGGCAAGAAATCTAGCGACAATGAGCAGTTCTTC.

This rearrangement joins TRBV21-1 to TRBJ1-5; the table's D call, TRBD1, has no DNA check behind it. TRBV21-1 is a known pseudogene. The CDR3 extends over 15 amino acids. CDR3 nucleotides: TGTGCCAGCAGCAAAGATCAGGGCAGTTCTCAGCCCCAGCATTTT. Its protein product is CASSKDQGSSQPQHF.

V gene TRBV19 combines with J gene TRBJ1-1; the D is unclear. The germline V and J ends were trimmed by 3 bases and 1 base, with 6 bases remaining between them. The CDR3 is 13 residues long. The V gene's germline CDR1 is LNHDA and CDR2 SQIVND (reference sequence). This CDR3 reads CASSIQRNTEAFF. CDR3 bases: TGTGCCAGTAGTATCCAAAGGAACACTGAAGCTTTCTTT.

This chain's CDR3 is CASAIAGTGRKKLFF. The CDR3 DNA sequence: TGTGCCAGCGCAATTGCCGGGACAGGGAGGAAAAAACTGTTTTTT. The rearrangement links TRBV28 to TRBJ1-4; 9 bases fit TRBD1. The CDR3 covers 15 residues. Germline CDR1 is MDHEN and CDR2 is SYDVKM. J was trimmed by 9 bases and V by 8 bases; bases with no gene match: 13.

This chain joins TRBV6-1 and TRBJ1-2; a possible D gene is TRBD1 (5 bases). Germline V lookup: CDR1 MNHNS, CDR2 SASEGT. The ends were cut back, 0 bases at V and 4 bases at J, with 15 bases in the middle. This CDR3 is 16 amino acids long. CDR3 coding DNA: TGTGCCAGCAGTGAAGCCTACATGGGGCTTGGCTATGGCTACACCTTC. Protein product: CASSEAYMGLGYGYTF.

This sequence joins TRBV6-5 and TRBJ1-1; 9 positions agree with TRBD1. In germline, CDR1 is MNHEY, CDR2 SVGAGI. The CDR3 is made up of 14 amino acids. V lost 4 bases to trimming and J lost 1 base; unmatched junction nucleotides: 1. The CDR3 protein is CASSSQGANTEAFF. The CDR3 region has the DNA TGTGCCAGCAGTTCACAGGGGGCGAACACTGAAGCTTTCTTT.

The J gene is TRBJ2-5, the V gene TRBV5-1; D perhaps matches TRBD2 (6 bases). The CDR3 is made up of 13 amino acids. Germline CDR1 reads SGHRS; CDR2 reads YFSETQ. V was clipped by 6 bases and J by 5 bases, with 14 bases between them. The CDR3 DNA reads TGCGCCAGCACCCGGGGAGGATGGGAGACCCAGTACTTC. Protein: CASTRGGWETQYF. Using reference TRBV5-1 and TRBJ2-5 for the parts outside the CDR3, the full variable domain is KAGVTQTPRYLIKTRGQQVTLSCSPISGHRSVSWYQQTPGQGLQFLFEYFSETQRNKGNFPGRFSGRQFSNSRSEMNVSTLELGDSALYLCASTRGGWETQYFGPGTRLLVL.

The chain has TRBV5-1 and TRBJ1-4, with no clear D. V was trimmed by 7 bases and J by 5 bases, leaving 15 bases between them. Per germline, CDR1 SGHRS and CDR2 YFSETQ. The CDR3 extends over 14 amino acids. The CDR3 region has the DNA TGCGCCAGCTTTTCTGGAGGGTCAAATGAAAAACTGTTTTTT. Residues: CASFSGGSNEKLFF.

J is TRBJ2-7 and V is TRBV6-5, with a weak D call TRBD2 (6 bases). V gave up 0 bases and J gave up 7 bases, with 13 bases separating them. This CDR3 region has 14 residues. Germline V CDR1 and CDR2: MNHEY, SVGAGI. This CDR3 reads CASSYSLAQSEQYF. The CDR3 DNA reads TGTGCCAGCAGTTACTCACTAGCCCAGTCTGAGCAGTACTTC.

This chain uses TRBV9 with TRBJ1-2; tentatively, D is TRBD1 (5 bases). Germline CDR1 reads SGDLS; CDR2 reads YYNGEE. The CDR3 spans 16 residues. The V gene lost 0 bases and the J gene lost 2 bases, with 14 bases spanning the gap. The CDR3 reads CASSVEPTERNYGYTF. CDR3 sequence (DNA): TGTGCCAGCAGCGTAGAACCGACAGAACGCAACTATGGCTACACCTTC. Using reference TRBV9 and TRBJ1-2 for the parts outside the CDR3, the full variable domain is DSGVTQTPKHLITATGQRVTLRCSPRSGDLSVYWYQQSLDQGLQFLIQYYNGEERAKGNILERFSAQQFPDLHSELNLSSLELGDSALYFCASSVEPTERNYGYTFGSGTRLTVV.

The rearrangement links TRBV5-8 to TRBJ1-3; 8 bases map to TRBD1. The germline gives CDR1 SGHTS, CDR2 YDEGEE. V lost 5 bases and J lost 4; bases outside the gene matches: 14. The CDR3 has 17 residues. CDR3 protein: CASSHGQGKTGGNTIYF. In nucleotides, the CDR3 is TGTGCCAGCAGTCACGGACAGGGAAAAACGGGAGGAAACACCATATATTTT.

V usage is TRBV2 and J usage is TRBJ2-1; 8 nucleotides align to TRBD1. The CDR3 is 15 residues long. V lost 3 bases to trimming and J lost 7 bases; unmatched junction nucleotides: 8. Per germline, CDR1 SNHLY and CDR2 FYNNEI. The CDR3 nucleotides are TGTGCCAGCAGTGATTGGCAGGGGGCGCGGAATGAGCAGTTCTTC. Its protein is CASSDWQGARNEQFF.